Reported below is one T cell receptor (beta chain). The target antigen is unknown. Sequence at one end of the junction differs from germline and may be a read error. The CDR3 sequence is 15 residues long. Per the germline V gene, CDR1 is SSHAT and CDR2 is FNYEAQ (reference sequence). The source of the sample is a study of cytomegalovirus exposure and HLA in healthy donors. PCR used 60 Vbeta primers and 13 Jbeta primers. Original analysis: Among the unique TCR beta chains that a later analysis counted, around 72 million in all, 10 million to 14 million were shared. TCRdb keeps only in-frame clones here, not all; method: immunoSEQ multiplex PCR. V, J and clone size are those of that table, while D and trimming were read from the DNA. The profile shows 130,000 to 150,000 clones, roughly four fifths of them singletons. The study's findings and limits: CMV serostatus alone was available as immune exposure information. A later analysis found that most CMV-associated TCR beta chains appeared HLA-restricted. Confirmation was obtained in vitro that three CMV-associated chains are specific for CMV antigens.

The sequence derives from a woman aged 50 to 60 in good health and CMV-seronegative. The sequencing input was PBMCs. V gene TRBV7-7 combines with J gene TRBJ2-5; tentatively, D is TRBD2 (7 bases). CDR3 nucleotides: TGTGCTAGCAGCCCTATGGGGGCGGGGGCGGAGACCCAGTACTTC. Translated, it gives CASSPMGAGAETQYF.